This T cell receptor (beta chain) was recorded in a study of CD8+ T cells in alopecia areata. RNA extraction and reverse transcription yielded cDNA as sequencing template. Only in-frame clones appear in the TCRdb table, and some are missing; sequencing was by immunoSEQ multiplex PCR. The table has roughly 190,000 clones, about 60% seen once. CDR3 length: 12 amino acids. V shed 4 bases and J shed 7 bases, with 10 bases lying between them. Germline CDR1 and CDR2: SEHNR and FQNEAQ (reference sequence). Regarding the study as a whole: Tissue-resident alphabeta T cells belonging to normal skin likewise get sequenced within scalp specimens. Scalp clonality decreased significantly with tofacitinib, and so did expanded CD8+ clones among the top 100. Lesional scalp exceeded normal scalp in clonality, especially in alopecia totalis/universalis.

Treatment meaning: oral pan-JAK inhibitor, 5-10 mg twice daily. Collected material from alopecia areata patients comprised lesional scalp punch biopsies and peripheral blood. On this clone itself: Its target is unknown.

The source was CD4+ T cells sorted from blood, collected at week 4, from a patient treated with tofacitinib. J is TRBJ1-1 and V is TRBV7-9, with D hard to call. The TCR was taken from a human donor with alopecia areata. The DNA of the CDR3 is TGTGCCAGCAGCTCTATGAGGAGTGAAGCTTTCTTT. Encoded protein: CASSSMRSEAFF.